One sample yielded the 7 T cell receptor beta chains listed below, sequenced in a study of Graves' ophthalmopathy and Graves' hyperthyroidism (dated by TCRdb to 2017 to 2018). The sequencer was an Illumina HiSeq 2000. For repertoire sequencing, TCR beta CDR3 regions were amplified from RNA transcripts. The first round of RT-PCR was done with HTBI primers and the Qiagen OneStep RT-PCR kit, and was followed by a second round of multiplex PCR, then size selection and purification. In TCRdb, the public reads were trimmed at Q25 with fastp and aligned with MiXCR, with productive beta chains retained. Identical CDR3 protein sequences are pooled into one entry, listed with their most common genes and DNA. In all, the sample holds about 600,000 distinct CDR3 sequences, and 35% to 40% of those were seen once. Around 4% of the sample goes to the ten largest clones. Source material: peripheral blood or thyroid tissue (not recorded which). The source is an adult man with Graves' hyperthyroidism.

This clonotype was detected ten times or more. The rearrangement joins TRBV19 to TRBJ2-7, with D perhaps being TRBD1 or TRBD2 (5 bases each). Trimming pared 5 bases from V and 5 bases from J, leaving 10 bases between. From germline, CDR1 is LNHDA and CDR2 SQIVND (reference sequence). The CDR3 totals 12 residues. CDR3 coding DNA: TGTGCCAGTAGTGAGGGGTTTGACGAGCAGTACTTC. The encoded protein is CASSEGFDEQYF.

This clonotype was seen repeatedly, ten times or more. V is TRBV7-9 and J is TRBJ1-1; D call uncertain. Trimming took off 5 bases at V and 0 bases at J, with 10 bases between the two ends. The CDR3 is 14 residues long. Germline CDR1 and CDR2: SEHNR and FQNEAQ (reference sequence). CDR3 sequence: CASSHRSLNTEAFF. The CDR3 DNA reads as TGTGCCAGCAGCCATCGGTCTTTGAACACTGAAGCTTTCTTT.

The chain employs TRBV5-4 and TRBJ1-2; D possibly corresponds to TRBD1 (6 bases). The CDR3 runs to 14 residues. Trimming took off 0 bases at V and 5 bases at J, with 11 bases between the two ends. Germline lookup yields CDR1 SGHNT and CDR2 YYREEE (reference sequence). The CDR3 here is CASSLEGGAYGYTF. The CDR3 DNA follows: TGTGCCAGCAGCTTGGAGGGGGGCGCTTATGGCTACACCTTC.

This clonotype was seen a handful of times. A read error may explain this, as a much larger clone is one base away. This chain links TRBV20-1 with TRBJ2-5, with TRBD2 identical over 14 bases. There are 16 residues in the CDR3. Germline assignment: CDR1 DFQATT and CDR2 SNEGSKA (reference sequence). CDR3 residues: CNARDPGLAGEETQYF. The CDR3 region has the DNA TGCAATGCTAGAGATCCGGGACTAGCGGGAGAAGAGACCCAGTACTTC.

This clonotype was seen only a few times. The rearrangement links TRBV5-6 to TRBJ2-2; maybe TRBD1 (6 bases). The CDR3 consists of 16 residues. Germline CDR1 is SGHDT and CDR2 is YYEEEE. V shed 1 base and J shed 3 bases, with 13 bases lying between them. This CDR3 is CASSLKLDRDTGELFF. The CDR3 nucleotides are TGTGCCAGCAGCTTGAAGTTGGACAGAGACACCGGGGAGCTGTTTTTT.

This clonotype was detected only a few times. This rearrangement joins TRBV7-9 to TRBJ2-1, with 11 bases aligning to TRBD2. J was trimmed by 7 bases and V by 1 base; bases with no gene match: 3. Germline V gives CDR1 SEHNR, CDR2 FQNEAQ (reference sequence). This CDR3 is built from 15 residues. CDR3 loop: CASSLVLAGVNEQFF. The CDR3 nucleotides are TGTGCCAGCAGCTTAGTACTAGCGGGAGTAAATGAGCAGTTCTTC. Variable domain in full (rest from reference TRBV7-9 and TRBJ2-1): DTGVSQNPRHKITKRGQNVTFRCDPISEHNRLYWYRQTLGQGPEFLTYFQNEAQLEKSRLLSDRFSAERPKGSFSTLEIQRTEQGDSAMYLCASSLVLAGVNEQFFGPGTRLTVL.

CDR3 nucleotide sequence: TGTGCCAGCAGCTTAGGGGGAGGAGGGACCCCCCACGAGCAGTACTTC. It is translated as CASSLGGGGTPHEQYF. The J gene is TRBJ2-5, the V gene TRBV7-6, with a weak D call TRBD2 (6 bases). The DNA end is a closer match to TRBJ2-7, so the J assignment may be wrong. Germline V gene sequence: CDR1 SGHVS, CDR2 FNYEAQ. The CDR3 consists of 16 residues.